Below, 14 T cell receptor beta chains from the same sample are listed, as sequenced in a study of blood T cell repertoires in COVID-19. Profiling relied on immunoSEQ multiplex PCR, and the TCRdb table lists in-frame clones only, not all of them. The sample carries more than 150,000 clones, 85% to 90% recorded once. Sequencing was performed on peripheral blood. The receptors here all came from a man between 65 and 85 years old with active or convalescent COVID-19.

The chain joins TRBV5-1 to TRBJ2-3; D is possibly TRBD1 (6 bases). Trimming took 7 bases from V and 4 from J, leaving 13 bases between them. Germline CDR1 and CDR2: SGHRS and YFSETQ. The CDR3 extends over 13 amino acids. CDR3 coding DNA: TGCGCCAGCGCACAGGGTTCCGCAGATACGCAGTATTTT. Translating gives CASAQGSADTQYF.

The chain couples TRBV11-2 to TRBJ2-1, with TRBD1 matching 8 bases. The CDR3 sequence is 14 residues long. With V trimmed by 3 bases and J by 12 bases, 10 bases remained unmatched. Germline values: CDR1 SGHAT, CDR2 FQNNGV. The CDR3 coding sequence is TGTGCCAGCAGCTTTGGACAGGGTGAAAGATGGCAGTTCTTC. It is translated as CASSFGQGERWQFF.

The chain combines TRBV3-1 (or the pseudogene TRBV3-2) with TRBJ2-7; D perhaps matches TRBD1 (6 bases). Deletions cut 4 bases from V and 5 bases from J, with 9 bases between. Germline V gene sequence: CDR1 LGHDT, CDR2 YNNKEL (reference sequence). The CDR3 consists of 12 residues. CDR3 sequence: CASSRRDNEQYF. DNA of the CDR3: TGTGCCAGCAGCCGCCGGGACAACGAGCAGTACTTC.

The genes are TRBV24-1 and TRBJ2-5, with D perhaps matching TRBD1 (7 bases). Germline values: CDR1 KGHDR, CDR2 SFDVKD. CDR3 length: 16 amino acids. Trimming removed 2 bases from V and 5 bases from J, with 17 bases in between. The CDR3 bases are TGTGCCACCAGTGATTCCCGGAGGGGGCTGGGGGAGACCCAGTACTTC. Protein sequence: CATSDSRRGLGETQYF.

In DNA, the CDR3 is TGTGCCAGCAGCTTAATTAGGACAGGGGAAGGCTACACCTTC. Translation gives CASSLIRTGEGYTF. This chain uses TRBV7-3 with TRBJ1-2; 9 bases map to TRBD1. The CDR3 is made up of 14 amino acids. Germline V gives CDR1 SGHTA, CDR2 FQGTGA. V lost 1 base to trimming and J lost 8 bases; unmatched junction nucleotides: 5. Combining the CDR3 with reference TRBV7-3 and TRBJ1-2 gives the whole variable domain GAGVSQTPSNKVTEKGKYVELRCDPISGHTALYWYRQSLGQGPEFLIYFQGTGAADDSGLPNDRFFAVRPEGSVSTLKIQRTERGDSAVYLCASSLIRTGEGYTFGSGTRLTVV.

V gene TRBV6-5 combines with J gene TRBJ1-2; D ambiguous. V lost 6 bases and J lost 8, with 10 bases in between. The CDR3 runs 11 residues. Germline-derived CDR1 and CDR2 are MNHEY and SVGAGI. The CDR3 here is CASRNSRGYTF. As DNA, the CDR3 is TGTGCCAGCAGAAACAGTAGGGGCTACACCTTC.

CDR3 protein: CASSRGAQGGYGYTF. In DNA, the CDR3 is TGTGCCAGCTCAAGAGGAGCCCAAGGGGGTTATGGCTACACCTTC. The J gene is TRBJ1-2, the V gene TRBV18, with D possibly TRBD1 on 6 matching bases. Trimming removed 5 bases from V and 5 bases from J, with 18 bases in between. Germline loops: CDR1 KGHSH, CDR2 LQKENI. The CDR3 extends over 15 amino acids.

This clone has only one observation. The V and J genes are TRBV10-3 and TRBJ2-1; no clear D gene. Per the germline V gene, CDR1 is ENHRY and CDR2 is SYGVKD. The CDR3 has 11 residues. Trimming took off 6 bases at V and 8 bases at J, with 8 bases between the two ends. The CDR3 DNA reads TGTGCCATCAGCCAGATGGATGAGCAGTTCTTC. Encoded protein: CAISQMDEQFF.

The chain carries TRBV6-5 and TRBJ2-5, with a tentative D call TRBD1 (7 bases). V lost 10 bases and J 4 bases, leaving 13 bases between the germline ends. Germline-derived CDR1 and CDR2 are MNHEY and SVGAGI. The CDR3 length is 12 residues. DNA of the CDR3: TGTGCCACCCAGGGGGGCGGAGAGACCCAGTACTTC. Translating it yields CATQGGGETQYF.

The rearrangement joins TRBV7-9 to TRBJ1-5; no clear D gene. V was shortened by 5 bases and J by 4 bases, with 15 bases between the two germline ends. The CDR3 is made up of 15 amino acids. Germline-derived CDR1 and CDR2 are SEHNR and FQNEAQ (reference sequence). The CDR3 is CASSRHGGRNQPQHF. The CDR3 nucleotides read TGTGCCAGCAGCAGACACGGAGGCCGAAATCAGCCCCAGCATTTT.

The V gene is TRBV19, the J gene TRBJ1-2; TRBD1 might be the D (5 bases). This CDR3 spans 13 amino acids. Germline lookup yields CDR1 LNHDA and CDR2 SQIVND (reference sequence). Trimming removed 7 bases at V and 4 bases at J, with 13 bases between. The CDR3 loop reads CASTFRDGYGYTF. DNA of the CDR3: TGTGCCAGTACCTTCAGGGATGGCTATGGCTACACCTTC.

This sequence joins TRBV2 and TRBJ2-7, with a possible D match to TRBD2 (5 bases). CDR3 length: 16 residues. Germline CDR1 and CDR2: SNHLY and FYNNEI. V lost 6 bases, J lost 0 bases, and 18 bases lay in between. Written as DNA, the CDR3 is TGTGCCAGCAGGGATCTTTGGACTGCTAGCTCCTACGAGCAGTACTTC. Protein product: CASRDLWTASSYEQYF.

The rearrangement uses TRBV24-1 and TRBJ2-1; no definite D call. V shed 5 bases and J shed 0 bases, with 19 bases lying between them. The CDR3 is made up of 18 amino acids. CDR1 KGHDR and CDR2 SFDVKD come from the germline V gene. In DNA, the CDR3 is TGTGCCACCAGTGCGGATTTCGGAGCCGCGAGCTCCTACAATGAGCAGTTCTTC. Its translation: CATSADFGAASSYNEQFF.

The chain recombines TRBV14 with TRBJ2-7, with D possibly TRBD2 on 5 matching bases. This CDR3 is 15 amino acids long. Germline assignment: CDR1 SGHDN and CDR2 FVKESK. Trimming stripped 5 bases from V and 0 bases from J, with 14 bases between. CDR3 sequence reads: CASSSGQEVSYEQYF. The CDR3 DNA is TGTGCCAGCAGCTCGGGCCAGGAGGTCTCCTACGAGCAGTACTTC.